This T cell receptor (beta chain) was identified in a study of cytomegalovirus exposure and HLA in healthy donors. PCR amplification relied on 60 Vbeta primers (plus 13 Jbeta primers). TCRdb keeps only in-frame clones here, not all; method: immunoSEQ multiplex PCR. The sample includes around 120,000 clones, roughly 83% of them seen just once. Study observations and caveats: As a later analysis revealed, the rate of TCR association differed by HLA locus, with DRB1 most and HLA-C fewest. HLA allele associations emerged for roughly 16,000 TCR beta sequences in a later analysis, at 0.05 false discovery rate. Per a later analysis, HLA-associated TCR beta chains showed more clonal expansion than other, equally common TCR beta chains. Reports indicated that the classifier achieved high specificity and sensitivity in diagnosing cytomegalovirus status.

CDR3 length equals 14 residues. CDR1 and CDR2 (germline): MDHEN, SYDVKM. Trimming took off 5 bases at V and 1 base at J, with 9 bases between the two ends. As regards this clone: Its specificity is not known.

The chain combines TRBV28 with TRBJ2-1; D unclear. Sequencing input: PBMCs. The clonotype comes from a man aged 25 to 45 in good health and CMV-seropositive. CDR3 bases: TGTGCCAGCAGTGGGCAGGTGTCCTACAATGAGCAGTTCTTC. It encodes CASSGQVSYNEQFF.